Listed below are T cell receptor beta chains from one sample, sequenced in a study of blood T cell repertoires in COVID-19. Clones were sequenced by immunoSEQ multiplex PCR, and TCRdb holds only the in-frame ones, with some missing. This sample has around 63,000 clones, with 65% to 85% found just once. Material for sequencing was peripheral blood. The receptor set was obtained from a man aged 55 to 70 with acute or convalescent COVID-19. Both conserved end residues are part of each CDR3. The D gene is left open where the match is weak. Size tells how often a clone was seen (once, few, many) or the class of an expanded clone, and some rows leave it out.

.	TRBV20-1	11	.	TRBJ2-5	TGCAGTGTAGCCAGCGGGGAGACCCAGTACTTC	CSVASGETQYF
TRBD2	TRBV3-1/TRBV3-2	16	.	TRBJ2-1	TGTGCCAGCAGCCAAGTCGTAGCGGGGGGGCGAAATGAGCAGTTCTTC	CASSQVVAGGRNEQFF
TRBD1	TRBV19	14	.	TRBJ2-1	TGTGCCAGTCGAAGGGAGACAGGGGCGGATGAGCAGTTCTTC	CASRRETGADEQFF
.	TRBV6-1	16	.	TRBJ2-2	TGTGCCAGCAGTGATTCTTGGGGGCCGGGCACCGGGGAGCTGTTTTTT	CASSDSWGPGTGELFF
.	TRBV20-1	11	.	TRBJ2-3	TGCAGTGCTAGAGAACAGTATACGCAGTATTTT	CSAREQYTQYF
TRBD2	TRBV12-5	13	.	TRBJ2-5	TGTGCTAGTCGTACTAGCGGGGTCGAGACCCAGTACTTC	CASRTSGVETQYF
.	TRBV5-1	14	.	TRBJ2-5	TGCGCCAGCAGACCACAGGGAAAACAAGAGACCCAGTACTTC	CASRPQGKQETQYF
.	TRBV7-9	16	.	TRBJ2-3	TGTGCCAGCAGACTCGGGGCAGGGGGGTCTTCAGATACGCAGTATTTT	CASRLGAGGSSDTQYF
.	TRBV6-5	15	.	TRBJ1-1	TGTGCCAGCACCTCTACCGGCACGGGAAACACTGAAGCTTTCTTT	CASTSTGTGNTEAFF
TRBD2	TRBV10-3	15	.	TRBJ2-3	TGTGCCATCAGGACTAGCGGGGGAGTCACAGATACGCAGTATTTT	CAIRTSGGVTDTQYF
.	TRBV11-2	16	.	TRBJ1-2	TGTGCCAGCAGCCCCCTAAGGCAGGGACGGGGGTATGGCTACACCTTC	CASSPLRQGRGYGYTF
TRBD1	TRBV28	13	.	TRBJ1-2	TGTGCCAGCAGTGAGGGGGCAGACTATGGCTACACCTTC	CASSEGADYGYTF
TRBD1	TRBV4-2	14	few	TRBJ1-6	TGTGCCAGCAGCCTGGGACAGTTTAATTCACCCCTCCACTTT	CASSLGQFNSPLHF
.	TRBV19	14	.	TRBJ2-7	TGTGCCAGTAGTATGGCAGGTACCTCCTACGAGCAGTACTTC	CASSMAGTSYEQYF
TRBD1	TRBV27	17	once	TRBJ1-1	TGTGCCAGCAACACCGGGACAGGGGGCCCACTTAACACTGAAGCTTTCTTT	CASNTGTGGPLNTEAFF
TRBD1	TRBV2	14	.	TRBJ2-2	TGTGCCAGCAAGGGACAGGGAGACACCGGGGAGCTGTTTTTT	CASKGQGDTGELFF
.	TRBV2	17	few	TRBJ2-3	TGTGCCAGCAGCTCTGGGCAGGGTCTTAAGTCGCGAGATACGCAGTATTTT	CASSSGQGLKSRDTQYF
TRBD2	TRBV7-8	16	.	TRBJ2-7	TGTGCCAGCAGCCCCCGGACTAGCGGGACCTCCTACGAGCAGTACTTC	CASSPRTSGTSYEQYF
.	TRBV19	15	once	TRBJ2-7	TGTGCCAGTAGTATTGGTCCAGGGCATATCTACGAGCAGTACTTC	CASSIGPGHIYEQYF
.	TRBV6-2/TRBV6-3	14	.	TRBJ1-1	TGTGCCAGCAGCCCTGTCAGGTTGAACACTGAAGCTTTCTTT	CASSPVRLNTEAFF
.	TRBV14	13	.	TRBJ1-1	TGTGCCAGCAGCACAGGGCTGAACACTGAAGCTTTCTTT	CASSTGLNTEAFF
.	TRBV27	15	.	TRBJ2-2	TGTGCCAGCAGTTTTCAACCGAAAGCCACCGGGGAGCTGTTTTTT	CASSFQPKATGELFF
.	TRBV18	15	once	TRBJ2-3	TGTGCCAGCTCTCCCCCTCCCCACCCGGCAGATACGCAGTATTTT	CASSPPPHPADTQYF
TRBD2	TRBV5-1	13	.	TRBJ2-2	TGCGCCAGCAGAATTAGCGGGGTAGAGGAGCTGTTTTTT	CASRISGVEELFF
.	TRBV5-1	16	once	TRBJ2-3	TGCGCCAGCAGACCTGACGGGGGGCCACTCACAGATACGCAGTATTTT	CASRPDGGPLTDTQYF
TRBD1	TRBV9	14	.	TRBJ2-2	TGTGCCAGCAGCGTAGGTCAGGGGGCCGGGGAGCTGTTTTTT	CASSVGQGAGELFF
TRBD1	TRBV25-1	14	.	TRBJ1-1	TGTGCCAGCCTCGGACAGGGAAAGAACACTGAAGCTTTCTTT	CASLGQGKNTEAFF
TRBD1	TRBV5-1	14	.	TRBJ2-7	TGCGCCAGCAGCGCCGACAGGGGTAACGCCGAGCAGTACTTC	CASSADRGNAEQYF
.	TRBV12-3/TRBV12-4	12	.	TRBJ1-2	TGTGCCAGCAGTTTTCAGGGATGGGGCTACACCTTC	CASSFQGWGYTF
TRBD2	TRBV7-9	15	few	TRBJ2-1	TGTGCCAGCAGCCACAGCGGGAGTAGTGGGAATGAGCAGTTCTTC	CASSHSGSSGNEQFF
TRBD1	TRBV5-1	15	once	TRBJ1-4	TGCGCCAGCAGCTTGGGGGACAGAGTTAATGAAAAACTGTTTTTT	CASSLGDRVNEKLFF
.	TRBV9	14	.	TRBJ1-1	TGTGCCAGCAGCCTTGGCAACATGAACACTGAAGCTTTCTTT	CASSLGNMNTEAFF
TRBD1	TRBV5-1	15	.	TRBJ2-7	TGCGCCAGCAGCTTGGCCCTCGGGACAGGGGCCGAGCAGTACTTC	CASSLALGTGAEQYF
.	TRBV19	14	many	TRBJ1-1	TGTGCCAGTAGACCGACAGGTTTGAACACTGAAGCTTTCTTT	CASRPTGLNTEAFF
TRBD2	TRBV9	18	few	TRBJ2-3	TGTGCCAGCAGCGAGGGACTAGCGGGGGGGCTAGTGGCAGATACGCAGTATTTT	CASSEGLAGGLVADTQYF
.	TRBV5-1	20	once	TRBJ2-5	TGCGCCAGCAGCTTGGTGTCGCAGGGAGGACAAGGGAGGTACCAAGAGACCCAGTACTTC	CASSLVSQGGQGRYQETQYF